This TCR beta chain was observed in a study of cytomegalovirus exposure and HLA in healthy donors. The study ran its PCR with 60 Vbeta and 13 Jbeta primers. TCRdb's table, derived via immunoSEQ multiplex PCR, lists solely in-frame clones and lacks some. In the table there are approximately 140,000 clones, around 80% of which are singletons. Germline V gene data show CDR1 as KGHSY and CDR2 as FQNENV. This CDR3 comprises 13 residues. V lost 1 base and J 7 bases, leaving 10 bases between the germline ends. This clonotype was obtained from a man aged 35-49 years in good health and CMV-seronegative. The chain employs TRBV16 and TRBJ1-2; D might be TRBD1 (6 bases). The sequencing input was PBMCs. The CDR3 bases are TGTGCCAGCAGCCAATGGGGGGGCGTTGGCTACACCTTC. The encoded protein is CASSQWGGVGYTF.